Detailed here is one T cell receptor (beta chain). In the original analysis: Estimated nucleated cell counts came from reference gene primer amplification. Only in-frame clones appear in the TCRdb table, and some are missing; sequencing was by immunoSEQ multiplex PCR. The V and J calls and clone size come from that table; D and trimming were worked out from the DNA. Among some 140,000 clones listed, about 76% were seen once. The data originate from a study of blood T cell repertoires in COVID-19. Study information: Italy, Spain and the United States were the sources of the convalescent and acute COVID-19 samples.

Deletions cut 3 bases from V and 2 bases from J, with 8 bases between. CDR3 size: 14 residues. Looked up from germline, CDR1 is SGHAT and CDR2 is FQNNGV. The TCR originated in an elderly man with acute or convalescent COVID-19. The chain combines TRBV11-2 with TRBJ2-1, with D unresolved. The sample taken for sequencing was peripheral blood. This CDR3 reads CASSFFAAYNEQFF. In DNA, the CDR3 is TGTGCCAGCAGCTTTTTCGCGGCCTACAATGAGCAGTTCTTC.